This T cell receptor beta chain was identified in a study of patients and donors after allogeneic stem cell transplantation. This clonotype was found a few times. One entry per CDR3 protein results from TCRdb running MiXCR on the RT-PCR reads. Of 900,000 to 1,000,000 distinct CDR3 sequences listed, 15% to 20% were seen once; the top ten hold 5.5% to 6.5%. There are 15 residues in the CDR3. V dropped 2 bases and J dropped 4; count of bases not matched to a gene: 7. Germline assignment: CDR1 SGDLS and CDR2 YYNGEE. The sequencing sample was made of blood, either unsorted or a sorted T cell fraction (not recorded which). This clonotype originated in a human donor who was either an allogeneic HSCT recipient or a stem cell or donor lymphocyte infusion donor (not recorded which). It is not recorded whose cells these are; they may come from a transplant donor. The chain links TRBV9 to TRBJ2-3; 7 bases agree with TRBD2. The CDR3 is CASSVAGVLADTQYF. The CDR3 DNA sequence: TGTGCCAGCAGCGTTGCGGGAGTTCTGGCAGATACGCAGTATTTT. The full variable domain, completed using reference TRBV9 and TRBJ2-3, is DSGVTQTPKHLITATGQRVTLRCSPRSGDLSVYWYQQSLDQGLQFLIQYYNGEERAKGNILERFSAQQFPDLHSELNLSSLELGDSALYFCASSVAGVLADTQYFGPGTRLTVL.